This TCR beta chain was profiled in a study of T cell clones after liver transplantation. In the study overall: TCRbeta sequencing after a pre-transplant mixed lymphocyte reaction identified graft-donor-reactive clones, later tracked in post-transplant blood. Blood was drawn pre-transplant, before withdrawal, and after full or failed withdrawal. Three of eight recipients were HCV-positive; others had non-autoimmune, non-viral indications.

The CDR3 has 14 amino acids. Trimming left V 3 bases short and J 2 bases short, with 11 bases between. From germline, CDR1 is MRHNA and CDR2 SNTAGT. As regards this clone: Antigen: not known.

Only in-frame clones appear in the TCRdb table, and some are missing; sequencing was by immunoSEQ multiplex PCR. The profile shows about 60,000 clones, 60% to 80% of them singletons. Study findings and constraints: The donor-reactive repertoire was only partly measurable in a couple of subjects, lacking donor cells.

The origin of this receptor is a human donor who received a liver transplant. This chain uses TRBV6-4 with TRBJ2-7; D is uncertain. The sample consisted of CD4+ T cells from blood, taken before liver transplant. The CDR3 sequence: CASSEVWPPYEQYF. CDR3 sequence (DNA): TGTGCCAGCAGTGAGGTTTGGCCACCCTACGAGCAGTACTTC.